This TCR beta chain came from a study of T cells in Graves' hyperthyroidism and ophthalmopathy. Cells are PBMCs isolated from around 9.4 ml of fresh blood. This clonotype showed up many times. The TCR beta CDR3 regions underwent amplification using RNA transcripts as the source. First-round RT-PCR targeting the TCR CDR3 was performed with the HTBI primer set. TCRdb fed the multiplex PCR reads into MiXCR, producing one record per CDR3 protein. The sample includes under 600,000 distinct CDR3 sequences, roughly a sixth seen only once; the top ten take around 3.3%. The sample comprised blood. The TCR originated in a woman aged 40-49 years with Graves' ophthalmopathy.

The CDR3 region has the DNA TGTGCCAGCAGTTTACCCACTCGACAGGCCCCGCGAGGCTACACCTTC. Translated, it gives CASSLPTRQAPRGYTF. V gene TRBV28 combines with J gene TRBJ1-2, with D maybe TRBD1 (6 bases). Trimming shortened V by 2 bases and J by 8 bases, and 21 bases separated the two germline ends. The germline gives CDR1 MDHEN, CDR2 SYDVKM. The CDR3 contains 16 residues.